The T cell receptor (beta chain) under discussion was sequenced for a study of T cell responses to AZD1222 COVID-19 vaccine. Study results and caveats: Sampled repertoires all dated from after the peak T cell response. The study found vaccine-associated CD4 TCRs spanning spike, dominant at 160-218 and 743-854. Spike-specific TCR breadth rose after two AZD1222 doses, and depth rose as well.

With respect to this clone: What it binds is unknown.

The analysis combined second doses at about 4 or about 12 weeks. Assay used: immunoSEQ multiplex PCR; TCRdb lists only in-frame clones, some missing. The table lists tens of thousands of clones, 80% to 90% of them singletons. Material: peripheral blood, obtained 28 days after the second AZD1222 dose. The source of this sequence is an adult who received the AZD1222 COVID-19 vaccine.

CDR3 loop: CASSDTSGLTYEQYF. CDR3 nucleotide sequence: TGTGCCAGCAGTGACACTAGCGGACTAACCTACGAGCAGTACTTC. V gene TRBV6-2 or TRBV6-3 combines with J gene TRBJ2-7; TRBD2 matches 8 bases. Germline V gene lookup returns CDR1 MNHEY and CDR2 SVGEGT. V was clipped by 5 bases and J by 2 bases; unmatched bases: 8. CDR3 length: 15 amino acids.